These 8 T cell receptor beta chains were sequenced from one sample in a study of glioma-infiltrating T cells. The iRepertoire nested amplicon-rescue multiplex PCR amplified TCR alpha and beta CDR3s from RNA. Using its own MiXCR run on the multiplex PCR reads, TCRdb lists one record per CDR3 protein. The sample consists of over 140,000 distinct CDR3 sequences, about two fifths of them appearing once. Sequencing used glioma tissue, nonneoplastic brain tissue, or PBMCs (not recorded which). These receptors all stem from a human donor with low-grade glioma or glioblastoma, undergoing nonglioma brain surgery, or in good health (not recorded which).

This clonotype was counted a single time. A single base separates this from a much larger clone, so it may be a read error. This chain connects TRBV6-5 to TRBJ2-1, with TRBD2 matching over 9 bases. Germline trimming cut 7 bases from V and 8 bases from J; bases unmatched to any gene: 6. Germline V gene data show CDR1 as MNHEY and CDR2 as SVGAGI. The CDR3 runs 13 residues. The CDR3 bases are TGTGCCAGCATAGCGGGAGTATCGTATGAGCAGTTCTTC. It encodes CASIAGVSYEQFF.

This clonotype was seen only a few times. The chain couples TRBV12-3 or TRBV12-4 to TRBJ1-5; D unresolved. The CDR3 consists of 12 residues. Trimming took 6 bases from V and 6 from J, leaving 9 bases between them. CDR3 sequence reads: CASSPGIQPQHF. The CDR3 DNA sequence: TGTGCCAGCAGCCCTGGGATTCAGCCCCAGCATTTT.

The chain recombines TRBV6-6 with TRBJ2-2; D gene unclear. The V gene lost 0 bases and the J gene lost 2 bases, with 10 bases spanning the gap. CDR3 length equals 16 residues. Germline assignment: CDR1 MNHNY and CDR2 SVGAGI (reference sequence). CDR3 DNA sequence: TGTGCCAGCAGTTACTCGAGCAGGCTCAACACCGGGGAGCTGTTTTTT. It yields the protein CASSYSSRLNTGELFF.

CDR3 DNA sequence: TGTGCCAGCAGTTACTCCAGGGGTGAGCAGTTCTTC. It yields the protein CASSYSRGEQFF. J is TRBJ2-1 and V is TRBV6-6, with D possibly TRBD1 on 6 matching bases. Trimming stripped 0 bases from V and 9 bases from J, with 6 bases between. The CDR3 runs 12 residues. Germline CDR1 is MNHNY and CDR2 is SVGAGI (reference sequence).

The V gene is TRBV27, the J gene TRBJ2-3, with 9 bases fitting TRBD2. CDR1 is MNHEY, CDR2 SMNVEV, per germline (reference sequence). The V and J ends lost 5 bases and 7 bases, in that order; junction bases with no gene match: 16. CDR3 length: 17 amino acids. In nucleotides, the CDR3 is TGTGCCAGCAGTACCCCGGGTTTAGCGGGAGTGGTAAATACGCAGTATTTT. Translation gives CASSTPGLAGVVNTQYF.

This clonotype was seen only a few times. This chain uses TRBV6-6 with TRBJ2-7, with TRBD2 identical over 11 bases. Germline V gives CDR1 MNHNY, CDR2 SVGAGI (reference sequence). V dropped 0 bases and J dropped 2; count of bases not matched to a gene: 0. This CDR3 is 15 amino acids long. This CDR3 reads CASSYSSGGAYEQYF. The CDR3 DNA sequence: TGTGCCAGCAGTTACTCTAGCGGGGGGGCCTACGAGCAGTACTTC.

This clonotype has only a few counts. This chain links TRBV10-3 with TRBJ2-3; no reliable D call. The CDR3 runs to 13 residues. V lost 10 bases to trimming and J lost 0 bases, with 11 bases between them. Germline V gene data show CDR1 as ENHRY and CDR2 as SYGVKD. CDR3 in amino acids: CATMLTSTDTQYF. The CDR3 DNA is TGTGCCACTATGCTAACTAGCACAGATACGCAGTATTTT.

The rearrangement uses TRBV6-2 or TRBV6-3 and TRBJ2-2; TRBD1 matches 8 bases. The CDR3 loop spans 15 amino acids. Looked up from germline, CDR1 is MNHEY and CDR2 is SVGEGT. V lost 6 bases to trimming and J lost 1 base; unmatched junction nucleotides: 4. The CDR3 reads CASSGQGLNTGELFF. CDR3 in DNA: TGTGCCAGCAGCGGACAGGGCCTGAACACCGGGGAGCTGTTTTTT.